A single sample is the source of the 21 T cell receptor beta chains below, sequenced in a study of immune heterogeneity within non-small cell lung tumors. Using 32 V and 13 J primers, multiplex PCR amplified TCR beta CDR3. TCRdb recomputed calls from the multiplex PCR reads with MiXCR, one row per CDR3 protein. In the table there are about 23,000 distinct CDR3 sequences, 25% to 35% of which are singletons. Per sample, about 600 ng of bulk tumor genomic DNA was the template used. In surgery, several biopsies were collected from each primary tumor at widely spaced sites. Curative surgery was performed on patients who had untreated, newly diagnosed non-small cell lung cancer. The material sequenced was lung tumor tissue. Source of these receptors: a man aged 40-49 years with non-small cell lung cancer.

This clonotype has ten or more counts. The chain has TRBV27 and TRBJ2-2, with D possibly being TRBD2 (6 bases). CDR3 length: 16 residues. The V gene's germline CDR1 is MNHEY and CDR2 SMNVEV (reference sequence). V lost 8 bases and J 0 bases, leaving 16 bases between the germline ends. The CDR3 loop reads CASGGRRTANTGELFF. As DNA, the CDR3 is TGTGCCAGCGGGGGGAGAAGAACTGCGAACACCGGGGAGCTGTTTTTT.

On this clonotype: A read error may be the cause here, since a much bigger clone is one base away. The CDR3 reads CASSLVGLAELFF. CDR3 sequence (DNA): TGTGCCAGCAGCTTAGTTGGCCTCGCGGAGCTGTTTTTT. The rearrangement uses TRBV7-9 and TRBJ2-2; no reliable D call. CDR1 is SEHNR and CDR2 is FQNEAQ in the germline V gene (reference sequence). The length of the CDR3 is 13 residues. Trimming took 1 base from V and 10 from J, leaving 10 bases between them.

This clonotype has a handful of counts. The rearrangement uses TRBV18 and TRBJ2-3, with 11 bases identical to TRBD2. This CDR3 is 17 amino acids long. V shed 1 base, J shed 1 base, and the junction held 4 bases outside the gene matches. Per germline, CDR1 KGHSH and CDR2 LQKENI. The CDR3 is CASSPLAGGRGTDTQYF. The DNA for the CDR3 is TGTGCCAGCTCACCACTAGCGGGAGGGCGCGGCACAGATACGCAGTATTTT. Using reference TRBV18 and TRBJ2-3 for the parts outside the CDR3, the full variable domain is NAGVMQNPRHLVRRRGQEARLRCSPMKGHSHVYWYRQLPEEGLKFMVYLQKENIIDESGMPKERFSAEFPKEGPSILRIQQVVRGDSAAYFCASSPLAGGRGTDTQYFGPGTRLTVL.

Details on this clonotype: A clone one base away is much larger, so this may be a read error. The rearrangement links TRBV25-1 to TRBJ1-2; 8 bases line up with TRBD1. The CDR3 loop spans 16 amino acids. In germline, CDR1 is MGHDK, CDR2 SYGVNS. The CDR3 is CASIEPDRGNNYGYTF. The CDR3 region has the DNA TGTGCCAGCATTGAACCCGACAGGGGTAATAACTATGGCTACACCTTC.

Concerning this clonotype: This may arise from a read error, as a much more abundant clone is one base away. This chain joins TRBV20-1 and TRBJ2-2; 9 bases are a match to TRBD2. Germline CDR1 and CDR2: DFQATT and SNEGSKA (reference sequence). CDR3 length equals 14 residues. V was clipped by 8 bases and J by 3 bases; unmatched bases: 7. CDR3 protein: CSSYSGSYTGELFF. The CDR3 DNA sequence: TGCAGTTCCTATAGCGGGAGTTACACCGGGGAGCTGTTTTTT.

Within the sample, this clonotype is medium-sized. This chain uses TRBV2 with TRBJ1-5; D is undetermined. The V and J ends lost 5 bases and 7 bases respectively, with 12 bases between them. Germline V gives CDR1 SNHLY, CDR2 FYNNEI. CDR3 length: 13 residues. The CDR3 protein is CASSPEQEQPQHF. As DNA, the CDR3 is TGTGCCAGCAGTCCCGAGCAGGAGCAGCCCCAGCATTTT.

This clonotype was seen repeatedly, ten times or more. CDR3 residues: CASSRTGIGNTEAFF. CDR3 DNA: TGTGCCAGCAGTCGGACAGGGATAGGGAACACTGAAGCTTTCTTT. V and J are TRBV28 and TRBJ1-1; 8 bases align to TRBD1. Trimming cost V 5 bases and J 1 base; bases outside gene matches: 6. There are 15 residues in the CDR3. Germline V gene lookup returns CDR1 MDHEN and CDR2 SYDVKM.

The chain carries TRBV4-2 and TRBJ2-7, with a possible D match to TRBD2 (6 bases). Trimming took off 4 bases at V and 5 bases at J, with 21 bases between the two ends. In germline, CDR1 is LGHNA, CDR2 YNFKEQ. This CDR3 has 16 residues. The CDR3 region has the DNA TGTGCCAGCAGCCCTACCCGGGAGACCCCCCCCCACGAGCAGTACTTC. Amino acid sequence: CASSPTRETPPHEQYF.

As concerns this clonotype: This could be a read error, since a much larger clone is one nucleotide away. The V and J genes are TRBV6-2 or TRBV6-3 and TRBJ2-2; 7 bases are a match to TRBD1. The germline CDR1 and CDR2 sequences are MNHEY and SVGEGT. This CDR3 is built from 16 residues. The CDR3 reads CASSSATGMGTWELFF. The CDR3 coding sequence is TGTGCCAGCAGCTCGGCGACAGGGATGGGCACCTGGGAGCTGTTTTTT.

With regard to this clonotype: Possible read error: a much larger clone is one base away. V and J are TRBV7-2 and TRBJ1-5; D uncertain. CDR3 length: 13 amino acids. Germline V gene data show CDR1 as SGHTA and CDR2 as FQGNSA. The CDR3 loop is CASSASSNEPQHF. The CDR3 nucleotides read TGTGCCAGCAGCGCCAGTAGCAATGAGCCCCAGCATTTT.

This clonotype was recorded at least ten times. The V and J genes are TRBV30 and TRBJ1-6, with no clear D. V was pared by 3 bases and J by 4 bases, with 7 bases between. Germline V gives CDR1 GTSNPN, CDR2 SVGIG (reference sequence). This CDR3 has 13 residues. The CDR3 nucleotides read TGTGCCTGGAGCTTACAGTATAATTCACCCCTCCACTTT. Translating it yields CAWSLQYNSPLHF. Based on the CDR3 plus reference TRBV30 and TRBJ1-6, the full variable domain is SQTIHQWPATLVQPVGSPLSLECTVEGTSNPNLYWYRQAAGRGLQLLFYSVGIGQISSEVPQNLSASRPQDRQFILSSKKLLLSDSGFYLCAWSLQYNSPLHFGNGTRLTVT.

On this clonotype itself: A read error may explain this, as a much larger clone is one base away. No conserved phenylalanine or tryptophan ends this CDR3, so it is likely a read error. V is TRBV15 and J is TRBJ2-1, with TRBD2 identical over 9 bases. Germline V gene data show CDR1 as LNHNV and CDR2 as YYDKDF (reference sequence). The CDR3 sequence is 18 residues long. The trim removed 0 bases at V and 0 bases at J, leaving 6 bases unmatched. The CDR3 region is CATSREASGTSSYNEQFL. CDR3 nucleotide sequence: TGTGCCACCAGCAGAGAGGCTAGCGGGACTAGCTCCTACAATGAGCAGTTCCTC.

This clonotype was observed a single time. Being one base from a much bigger clone, this may be a read error. The rearrangement uses TRBV7-9 and TRBJ2-3, with 11 bases lining up with TRBD2. Germline V lookup: CDR1 SEHNR, CDR2 FQNEAQ (reference sequence). The CDR3 extends over 14 amino acids. This CDR3 is CVSSSTSGADTQYF. The CDR3 nucleotides are TGTGTCAGCAGCTCGACTAGCGGGGCCGATACGCAGTATTTT.

A word on this clonotype: Being one base from a much bigger clone, this may be a read error. This chain links TRBV18 with TRBJ2-7, with D possibly TRBD1 on 6 matching bases. CDR3 length: 13 amino acids. Germline lookup yields CDR1 KGHSH and CDR2 LQKENI. The CDR3 DNA follows: TGTCCCAGCTCCCGGGACACGGGGTACGAGCAGTACTTC. It specifies CPSSRDTGYEQYF.

Details on this clonotype: A much larger clonotype is one base distant, so this may be a read error. CDR3 bases: TGTCCCAGCAGGCCCGGGACAGGGACTAACTATGGCTACACCTTC. It codes for CPSRPGTGTNYGYTF. The chain recombines TRBV7-2 with TRBJ1-2; 9 bases are shared with TRBD1. Germline CDR1 and CDR2: SGHTA and FQGNSA. This CDR3 has 15 residues.

With respect to this clonotype: A much bigger clone sits one base away, suggesting this may be a read error. The chain links TRBV11-3 to TRBJ2-7; D remains ambiguous. Trimming shortened V by 5 bases and J by 1 base, and 9 bases separated the two germline ends. This CDR3 has 13 residues. CDR1 is SGHNT and CDR2 is YENEEA in the germline V gene. The DNA for the CDR3 is TGTGCCAGCAGCCCCGGTAGGTCCTACGAGCAGTACTTC. It translates to CASSPGRSYEQYF.

The CDR3 region is CASSHGLAGETQYF. The CDR3, as DNA: TGTGCCAGCAGCCACGGACTAGCGGGAGAGACCCAGTACTTC. The rearrangement uses TRBV4-2 and TRBJ2-5, with TRBD2 identical over 11 bases. CDR1 and CDR2 from the germline V gene are LGHNA and YNFKEQ. V shed 3 bases and J 4 bases; nucleotides not matched to a gene: 1. This CDR3 has 14 amino acids.

About this clonotype itself: A read error may be the cause here, since a much bigger clone is one base away. The CDR3: CASSLEGTSIHEQYF. DNA of the CDR3: TGTGCCAGCAGCTTAGAGGGGACTAGCATCCACGAGCAGTACTTC. The chain is built from TRBV7-2 and TRBJ2-7, with 9 nucleotides matching TRBD2. The CDR3 runs 15 residues. CDR1 and CDR2 from the germline V gene are SGHTA and FQGNSA. V lost 1 base to trimming and J lost 5 bases; unmatched junction nucleotides: 6.

This chain uses TRBV7-3 with TRBJ2-6; the D is unclear. The CDR3 is 18 amino acids. Germline values: CDR1 SGHTA, CDR2 FQGTGA. V lost 1 base and J lost 1, with 14 bases in between. CDR3 nucleotides: TGTGCCAGCAGCTTAAGGGCAGTGAGATCTTCTGGGGCCAACGTCCTGACTTTC. Translated, it gives CASSLRAVRSSGANVLTF.

Details on this clonotype: A much bigger clone sits one base away, suggesting this may be a read error. The missing conserved phenylalanine or tryptophan at the end of this CDR3 makes a read error likely. This chain uses TRBV2 with TRBJ2-5; D is perhaps TRBD2 (6 bases). This CDR3 has 14 residues. V was clipped by 7 bases and J by 3 bases, with 15 bases between them. Germline CDR1 reads SNHLY; CDR2 reads FYNNEI. CDR3 bases: TGTGCCAGCAAGTACGAGCGGGCTAAAGAGACCCAGTACTCC. It is translated as CASKYERAKETQYS.

Concerning this clonotype: A read error may explain this, as a much larger clone is one base away. V gene TRBV12-3 or TRBV12-4 combines with J gene TRBJ2-7; D not certain. V lost 3 bases and J lost 6, with 12 bases in between. This CDR3 comprises 13 residues. The CDR3 here is CASSLTWTCEQYF. The CDR3 DNA reads as TGTGCCAGCAGTTTGACTTGGACCTGCGAGCAGTACTTC.